Sequencing of this T cell receptor beta chain was carried out in a study of cytomegalovirus exposure and HLA in healthy donors. Study-level results: Being indistinguishable, some V segments were excluded, TRBV6-2 and TRBV6-3 among them.

CDR1 is SGHRS and CDR2 is YFSETQ in the germline V gene. The junction had 13 bases not matched to a gene; V was cut back by 2 bases and J by 7 bases. The CDR3 extends over 16 amino acids. Remarks on this clone: Its antigen is unknown.

The study ran its PCR with 60 Vbeta and 13 Jbeta primers. Using immunoSEQ multiplex PCR, the repertoire was profiled, and TCRdb retains in-frame clones only, with some absent. The data show approximately 97,000 clones, with less than 80% seen just once and roughly 3.9% held by the top ten. This chain uses TRBV5-1 with TRBJ2-7, with TRBD2 identical over 9 bases. The sample consisted of PBMCs. The clonotype comes from a middle-aged woman in good health and CMV-seropositive. In DNA, the CDR3 is TGCGCCAGCAGCTTCTCTAGCGGGAACCCTGGGGGGGAGCAGTACTTC. Its translation: CASSFSSGNPGGEQYF.